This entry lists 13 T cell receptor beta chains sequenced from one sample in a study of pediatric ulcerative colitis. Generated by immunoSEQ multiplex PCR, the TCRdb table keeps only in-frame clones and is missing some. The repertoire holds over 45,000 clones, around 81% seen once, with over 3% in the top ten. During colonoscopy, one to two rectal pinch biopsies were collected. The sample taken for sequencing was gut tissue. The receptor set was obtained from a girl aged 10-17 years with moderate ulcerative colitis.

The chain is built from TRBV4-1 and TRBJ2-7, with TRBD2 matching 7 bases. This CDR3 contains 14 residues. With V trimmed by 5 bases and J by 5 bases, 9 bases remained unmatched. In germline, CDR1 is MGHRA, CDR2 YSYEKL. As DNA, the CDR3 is TGCGCCAGCAGCTTTCGGACTAGGGCGGACGAGCAGTACTTC. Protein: CASSFRTRADEQYF.

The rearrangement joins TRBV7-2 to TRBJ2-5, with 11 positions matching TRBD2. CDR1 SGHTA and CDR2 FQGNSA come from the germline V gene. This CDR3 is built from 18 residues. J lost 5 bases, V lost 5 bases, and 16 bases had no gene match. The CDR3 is CASSPPRGLAGALETQYF. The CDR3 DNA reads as TGTGCCAGCAGCCCCCCACGAGGACTAGCGGGTGCGCTGGAGACCCAGTACTTC.

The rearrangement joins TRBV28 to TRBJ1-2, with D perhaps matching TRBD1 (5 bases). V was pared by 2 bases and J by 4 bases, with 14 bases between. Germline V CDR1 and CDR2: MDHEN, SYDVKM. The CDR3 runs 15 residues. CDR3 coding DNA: TGTGCCAGCAGTTTAACGGGGGGTGTTGTCTATGGCTACACCTTC. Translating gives CASSLTGGVVYGYTF.

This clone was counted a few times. The CDR3 bases are TGTGCCAGCAGCTTGCTGGGGGGGAGCTATGGCTACACCTTC. Protein product: CASSLLGGSYGYTF. J is TRBJ1-2 and V is TRBV13, with D possibly being TRBD1 (5 bases). The germline V and J ends were trimmed by 3 bases and 4 bases, with 12 bases remaining between them. Germline values: CDR1 PRHDT, CDR2 FYEKMQ (reference sequence). The CDR3 contains 14 residues.

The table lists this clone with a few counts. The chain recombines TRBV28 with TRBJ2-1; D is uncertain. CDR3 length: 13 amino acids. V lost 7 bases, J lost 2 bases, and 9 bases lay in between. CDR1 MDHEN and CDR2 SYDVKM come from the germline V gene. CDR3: CASTWSTYNEQFF. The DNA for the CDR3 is TGTGCCAGCACATGGAGTACCTACAATGAGCAGTTCTTC. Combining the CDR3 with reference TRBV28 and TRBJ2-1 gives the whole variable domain DVKVTQSSRYLVKRTGEKVFLECVQDMDHENMFWYRQDPGLGLRLIYFSYDVKMKEKGDIPEGYSVSREKKERFSLILESASTNQTSMYLCASTWSTYNEQFFGPGTRLTVL.

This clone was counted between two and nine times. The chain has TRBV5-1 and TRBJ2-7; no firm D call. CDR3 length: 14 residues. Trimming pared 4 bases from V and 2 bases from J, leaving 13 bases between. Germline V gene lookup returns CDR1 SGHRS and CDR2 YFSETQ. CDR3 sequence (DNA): TGCGCCAGCAGCCACCAGAGGTCCACCTACGAGCAGTACTTC. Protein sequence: CASSHQRSTYEQYF.

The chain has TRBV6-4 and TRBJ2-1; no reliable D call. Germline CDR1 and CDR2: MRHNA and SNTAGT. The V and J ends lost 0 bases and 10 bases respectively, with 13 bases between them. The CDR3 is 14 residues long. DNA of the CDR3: TGTGCCAGCAGTGACTCAATTGGGTTAGGCGAGCAGTTCTTC. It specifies CASSDSIGLGEQFF.

Here the CDR3 reads CASSSPRGENTEAFF. The DNA of the CDR3 is TGTGCCAGCAGCTCCCCCCGGGGTGAGAACACTGAAGCTTTCTTT. The genes are TRBV5-4 and TRBJ1-1; D gene unclear. The V gene's germline CDR1 is SGHNT and CDR2 YYREEE (reference sequence). There are 15 residues in the CDR3. Trimming removed 3 bases at V and 1 base at J, with 13 bases between.

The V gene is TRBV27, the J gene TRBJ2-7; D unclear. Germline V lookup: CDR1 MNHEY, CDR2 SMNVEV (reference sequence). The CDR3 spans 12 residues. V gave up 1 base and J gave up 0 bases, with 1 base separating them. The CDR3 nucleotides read TGTGCCAGCAGTTTATTCTCCTACGAGCAGTACTTC. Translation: CASSLFSYEQYF.

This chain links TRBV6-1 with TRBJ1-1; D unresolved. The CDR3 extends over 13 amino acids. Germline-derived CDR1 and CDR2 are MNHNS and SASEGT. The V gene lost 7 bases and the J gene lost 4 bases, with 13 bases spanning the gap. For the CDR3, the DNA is TGTGCCAGCATGAGGGTCAAGAGCACTGAAGCTTTCTTT. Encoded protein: CASMRVKSTEAFF.

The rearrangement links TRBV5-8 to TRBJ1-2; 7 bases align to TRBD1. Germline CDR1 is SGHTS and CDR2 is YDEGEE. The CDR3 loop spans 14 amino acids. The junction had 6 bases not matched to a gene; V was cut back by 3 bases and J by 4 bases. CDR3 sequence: CASSWGRDSYGYTF. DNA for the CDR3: TGTGCCAGCAGCTGGGGGCGGGACAGCTATGGCTACACCTTC.

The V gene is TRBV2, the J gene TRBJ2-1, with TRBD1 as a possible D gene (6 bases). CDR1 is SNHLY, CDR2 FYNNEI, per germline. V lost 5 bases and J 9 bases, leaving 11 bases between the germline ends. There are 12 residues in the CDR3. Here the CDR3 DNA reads TGTGCCAGCAGTTACAGGGTCAGTGAGCAGTTCTTC. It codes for CASSYRVSEQFF.

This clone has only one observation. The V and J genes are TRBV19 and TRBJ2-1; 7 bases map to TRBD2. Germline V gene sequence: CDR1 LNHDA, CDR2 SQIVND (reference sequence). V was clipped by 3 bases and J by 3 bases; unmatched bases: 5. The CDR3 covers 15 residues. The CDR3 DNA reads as TGTGCCAGTAGTATCCCGCGGGAGTACTACAATGAGCAGTTCTTC. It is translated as CASSIPREYYNEQFF.